A selection of T cell receptor beta chains follows, all from one sample in a study of blood T cell repertoires in COVID-19. Libraries were prepared by immunoSEQ multiplex PCR; TCRdb keeps only in-frame clonotypes and omits some of them. In the table there are around 480,000 clones, roughly 88% of which are singletons. The material sequenced was peripheral blood. Receptors originate from a woman aged 50 to 65 with COVID-19, enrolled during active disease. The CDR3 runs from the conserved cysteine through the conserved F or W. Each record gives: D gene, clone size, V gene, J gene, CDR3 protein, CDR3 DNA. The D gene is left open where the match is weak. A row's size may be missing; if present it is once, few, many or a size class.

d_call: -; clone_size: -; v_call: TRBV7-9; j_call: TRBJ1-3; cdr3_aa: CASSLMSSGNTIYF; cdr3_nt: TGTGCCAGCAGCTTAATGAGCTCTGGAAACACCATATATTTT
d_call: TRBD2; clone_size: -; v_call: TRBV7-3; j_call: TRBJ2-3; cdr3_aa: CASSLRVAGRNTQYF; cdr3_nt: TGTGCCAGCAGCTTAAGGGTAGCGGGACGGAATACGCAGTATTTT
d_call: -; clone_size: -; v_call: TRBV5-1; j_call: TRBJ1-1; cdr3_aa: CASSTGETRTEAFF; cdr3_nt: TGCGCCAGCAGCACCGGGGAGACGAGGACTGAAGCTTTCTTT
d_call: TRBD1; clone_size: few; v_call: TRBV15; j_call: TRBJ2-7; cdr3_aa: CATSRLRQGVNEQYF; cdr3_nt: TGTGCCACCAGCAGACTAAGACAGGGGGTTAACGAGCAGTACTTC
d_call: -; clone_size: once; v_call: TRBV6-4; j_call: TRBJ2-1; cdr3_aa: CASSDTGSGSEQFF; cdr3_nt: TGTGCCAGCAGTGACACGGGGAGTGGGTCTGAGCAGTTCTTC
d_call: -; clone_size: -; v_call: TRBV6-5; j_call: TRBJ2-6; cdr3_aa: CASSIFSGANVLTF; cdr3_nt: TGTGCCAGCAGTATATTCTCTGGGGCCAACGTCCTGACTTTC
d_call: -; clone_size: -; v_call: TRBV5-4; j_call: TRBJ2-7; cdr3_aa: CASSLVLTESYEQYF; cdr3_nt: TGTGCCAGCAGCTTGGTCCTGACAGAGTCCTACGAGCAGTACTTC
d_call: -; clone_size: -; v_call: TRBV5-1; j_call: TRBJ1-1; cdr3_aa: CASSSGQSNTEAFF; cdr3_nt: TGCGCCAGCAGCTCCGGACAGTCGAACACTGAAGCTTTCTTT
d_call: -; clone_size: -; v_call: TRBV2; j_call: TRBJ1-5; cdr3_aa: CASTPGRDSNQPQHF; cdr3_nt: TGTGCCAGCACCCCGGGGAGGGATAGCAATCAGCCCCAGCATTTT
d_call: -; clone_size: -; v_call: TRBV19; j_call: TRBJ1-5; cdr3_aa: CASSISRGSNQPQHF; cdr3_nt: TGTGCCAGTAGTATATCCAGGGGTAGCAATCAGCCCCAGCATTTT
d_call: TRBD1; clone_size: -; v_call: TRBV6-5; j_call: TRBJ1-4; cdr3_aa: CASRPRGLSEKLFF; cdr3_nt: TGTGCCAGCAGACCCAGGGGGTTGAGCGAAAAACTGTTTTTT
d_call: -; clone_size: -; v_call: TRBV27; j_call: TRBJ1-1; cdr3_aa: CASSLSPFLTGNTEAFF; cdr3_nt: TGTGCCAGCAGTTTATCGCCCTTCCTAACAGGGAACACTGAAGCTTTCTTT
d_call: TRBD2; clone_size: -; v_call: TRBV12-5; j_call: TRBJ2-1; cdr3_aa: CASGSGLAGGAEQFF; cdr3_nt: TGTGCTAGTGGTTCGGGACTAGCGGGGGGGGCTGAGCAGTTCTTC
d_call: -; clone_size: -; v_call: TRBV27; j_call: TRBJ1-2; cdr3_aa: CASSLGAGEARTYGYTF; cdr3_nt: TGTGCCAGCAGTTTAGGGGCCGGGGAGGCGAGGACCTATGGCTACACCTTC
d_call: TRBD2; clone_size: -; v_call: TRBV10-3; j_call: TRBJ2-1; cdr3_aa: CAISGTSGGAYNEQFF; cdr3_nt: TGTGCCATCAGTGGAACTAGCGGGGGGGCCTACAATGAGCAGTTCTTC
d_call: TRBD1; clone_size: -; v_call: TRBV6-6; j_call: TRBJ2-2; cdr3_aa: CASSFKGQGTGELFF; cdr3_nt: TGTGCCAGCAGTTTTAAGGGACAGGGCACCGGGGAGCTGTTTTTT
d_call: -; clone_size: -; v_call: TRBV30; j_call: TRBJ1-2; cdr3_aa: CAWSSTANYGYTF; cdr3_nt: TGTGCCTGGAGCAGTACAGCCAACTATGGCTACACCTTC
d_call: TRBD1; clone_size: few; v_call: TRBV3-1/TRBV3-2; j_call: TRBJ1-1; cdr3_aa: CASRDRPNTEAFF; cdr3_nt: TGTGCCAGCAGGGACAGGCCGAACACTGAAGCTTTCTTT
d_call: TRBD1; clone_size: -; v_call: TRBV5-1; j_call: TRBJ1-2; cdr3_aa: CASSFSPAGDSYGYTF; cdr3_nt: TGCGCCAGCAGCTTCAGCCCGGCCGGGGACAGCTATGGCTACACCTTC
d_call: TRBD1; clone_size: -; v_call: TRBV3-1/TRBV3-2; j_call: TRBJ1-5; cdr3_aa: CASSLGTGGNQPQHF; cdr3_nt: TGTGCCAGCAGCCTAGGGACAGGGGGCAATCAGCCCCAGCATTTT
d_call: TRBD2; clone_size: -; v_call: TRBV6-6; j_call: TRBJ2-3; cdr3_aa: CASSPHRLERGGTDTQYF; cdr3_nt: TGTGCCAGCAGTCCCCATAGGCTGGAGCGGGGGGGCACAGATACGCAGTATTTT
d_call: TRBD1; clone_size: -; v_call: TRBV30; j_call: TRBJ2-7; cdr3_aa: CAWRGTGGYYEQYF; cdr3_nt: TGTGCCTGGAGGGGGACAGGGGGTTACTACGAGCAGTACTTC
d_call: TRBD1; clone_size: -; v_call: TRBV5-1; j_call: TRBJ2-7; cdr3_aa: CASSPRDSRYEQYF; cdr3_nt: TGCGCCAGCAGCCCCCGGGACAGTCGATACGAGCAGTACTTC
d_call: -; clone_size: few; v_call: TRBV3-1/TRBV3-2; j_call: TRBJ1-2; cdr3_aa: CASSQDRNRVGGYTF; cdr3_nt: TGTGCCAGCAGCCAAGATCGGAACAGAGTAGGCGGCTACACCTTC
d_call: TRBD1; clone_size: -; v_call: TRBV19; j_call: TRBJ1-1; cdr3_aa: CASYRGTEAFF; cdr3_nt: TGTGCCTCCTACAGGGGTACTGAAGCTTTCTTT
d_call: TRBD1; clone_size: -; v_call: TRBV7-8; j_call: TRBJ2-7; cdr3_aa: CASSSLRTGPIEQYF; cdr3_nt: TGTGCCAGCAGTTCTTTGAGGACAGGGCCAATCGAGCAGTACTTC
d_call: -; clone_size: -; v_call: TRBV28; j_call: TRBJ1-1; cdr3_aa: CASSLSGGWVTEAFF; cdr3_nt: TGTGCCAGCAGTTTAAGCGGGGGCTGGGTCACTGAAGCTTTCTTT
d_call: -; clone_size: -; v_call: TRBV2; j_call: TRBJ1-4; cdr3_aa: CASSSPTVNEKLFF; cdr3_nt: TGTGCCAGCAGTTCACCGACAGTTAATGAAAAACTGTTTTTT
d_call: -; clone_size: few; v_call: TRBV30; j_call: TRBJ1-2; cdr3_aa: CAWSFTGLYYGYTF; cdr3_nt: TGTGCCTGGAGTTTCACAGGGTTATACTATGGCTACACCTTC
d_call: -; clone_size: -; v_call: TRBV12-3/TRBV12-4; j_call: TRBJ1-2; cdr3_aa: CASSFGNRYGYTF; cdr3_nt: TGTGCCAGCAGTTTTGGTAACAGATATGGCTACACCTTC
d_call: TRBD2; clone_size: medium-sized; v_call: TRBV19; j_call: TRBJ2-3; cdr3_aa: CASSMSGRGATDTQYF; cdr3_nt: TGTGCCAGTAGTATGAGTGGGCGGGGGGCCACAGATACGCAGTATTTT
d_call: -; clone_size: -; v_call: TRBV13; j_call: TRBJ2-7; cdr3_aa: CASSLKPQGFSYEQYF; cdr3_nt: TGTGCCAGCAGCCTGAAACCTCAGGGTTTTTCCTACGAGCAGTACTTC
d_call: TRBD2; clone_size: -; v_call: TRBV6-2/TRBV6-3; j_call: TRBJ2-5; cdr3_aa: CASSYPSGGAETQYF; cdr3_nt: TGTGCCAGCAGTTACCCTAGCGGGGGGGCGGAGACCCAGTACTTC
d_call: -; clone_size: -; v_call: TRBV6-1; j_call: TRBJ1-1; cdr3_aa: CASSEASGTLRTEAFF; cdr3_nt: TGTGCCAGCAGTGAAGCTTCGGGGACTTTGAGGACTGAAGCTTTCTTT
d_call: -; clone_size: -; v_call: TRBV24-1; j_call: TRBJ2-7; cdr3_aa: CATSDPRDGGYEQYF; cdr3_nt: TGTGCCACCAGTGATCCCCGGGACGGGGGATACGAGCAGTACTTC
d_call: TRBD1; clone_size: once; v_call: TRBV6-2/TRBV6-3; j_call: TRBJ1-1; cdr3_aa: CASSPPGQGRAFF; cdr3_nt: TGTGCCAGCAGTCCACCGGGACAGGGGCGGGCTTTCTTT
d_call: TRBD1; clone_size: -; v_call: TRBV3-1/TRBV3-2; j_call: TRBJ2-3; cdr3_aa: CASSPLQGATDTQYF; cdr3_nt: TGTGCCAGCAGCCCTCTACAGGGGGCGACAGATACGCAGTATTTT
d_call: TRBD1; clone_size: -; v_call: TRBV13; j_call: TRBJ2-1; cdr3_aa: CASSNTGGLYNEQFF; cdr3_nt: TGTGCCAGCAGTAATACAGGGGGACTTTACAATGAGCAGTTCTTC
d_call: TRBD1; clone_size: -; v_call: TRBV28; j_call: TRBJ1-1; cdr3_aa: CASSTGTGGLKDTEAFF; cdr3_nt: TGTGCCAGCAGTACTGGGACAGGGGGCTTAAAGGACACTGAAGCTTTCTTT
d_call: TRBD1; clone_size: once; v_call: TRBV7-9; j_call: TRBJ2-7; cdr3_aa: CAGGQGTYEQYF; cdr3_nt: TGTGCGGGGGGACAGGGGACCTACGAGCAGTACTTC
d_call: -; clone_size: once; v_call: TRBV28; j_call: TRBJ1-2; cdr3_aa: CASSLSRNSGYGYTF; cdr3_nt: TGTGCCAGCAGTTTATCACGGAATTCGGGCTATGGCTACACCTTC
d_call: TRBD2; clone_size: -; v_call: TRBV4-2; j_call: TRBJ2-3; cdr3_aa: CASSPEGSGVPFTQYF; cdr3_nt: TGTGCCAGCAGCCCGGAAGGTAGCGGGGTTCCTTTCACGCAGTATTTT
d_call: TRBD1; clone_size: once; v_call: TRBV2; j_call: TRBJ2-3; cdr3_aa: CASRAGTETDTQYF; cdr3_nt: TGTGCCAGCAGGGCCGGGACAGAGACAGATACGCAGTATTTT
d_call: -; clone_size: -; v_call: TRBV10-3; j_call: TRBJ2-7; cdr3_aa: CAISEDRKGPNEQYF; cdr3_nt: TGTGCCATCAGTGAGGACAGGAAGGGACCCAACGAGCAGTACTTC
d_call: TRBD1; clone_size: -; v_call: TRBV19; j_call: TRBJ1-6; cdr3_aa: CASSTYPPGQGGSPLHF; cdr3_nt: TGTGCCAGTAGTACCTACCCACCGGGACAGGGTGGCTCACCCCTCCACTTT
d_call: TRBD1; clone_size: -; v_call: TRBV27; j_call: TRBJ1-6; cdr3_aa: CASRRQGKNSPLHF; cdr3_nt: TGTGCCAGCCGCCGACAGGGGAAGAATTCACCCCTCCACTTT